Below, one T cell receptor beta chain is given with its context. Its cognate antigen is unknown. TCRdb's table, derived via immunoSEQ multiplex PCR, lists solely in-frame clones and lacks some. The repertoire holds some 17,000 clones, around 81% seen once, with over 15% in the top ten. The data originate from a study of cytotoxic CD8 clonotypes in ibrutinib-treated CLL. The study's findings and limits: The study found baseline clonality above age-matched healthy donors, tracking circulating CD8+ T-cell counts.

The CDR3 is 13 amino acids. The V end lost 8 bases, the J end lost 0 bases, and 8 bases lay between the germline ends. CDR1 and CDR2 (germline): KGHSH, LQKENI. This TCR derives from a human donor with chronic lymphocytic leukemia. V gene TRBV18 combines with J gene TRBJ1-3; D is uncertain. Sequenced here: PBMCs, sampled before ibrutinib treatment. The CDR3 region is CASHKDSGNTIYF. The CDR3 DNA is TGTGCCAGCCACAAGGACTCTGGAAACACCATATATTTT.